This entry features one T cell receptor beta chain sequence. This clonotype was seen many times. What this receptor recognizes is not known. Base qualities were left out, and no much larger clone turns up one base away. This entry is derived from a study of T-cell reconstitution after alpha-beta-depleted transplantation in children (TCRdb year 2016). At the level of the whole study: Using TCR repertoire profiling, the study followed T-cell immune reconstitution in a quantitative way in children after TCRalphabeta/CD19-depleted allogeneic hematopoietic cell transplantation.

Sample treatment or condition, as interpreted from the label and publication: allogeneic hematopoietic cell transplantation with graft depleted of TCRalphabeta T cells and CD19 B cells. The transplant recipients were children given TCRalphabeta/CD19-depleted allogeneic hematopoietic cell grafts. On the study overall, not on this receptor specifically: Apparently early alphabetaT-cell count recovery about two months after transplant reportedly relied on only several hundred rapidly expanded clones derived from non-depleted graft cells. Hyperexpanded clone frequencies declined over subsequent months; after one year, T-cell counts and TCRbeta diversity were mostly attributed to newly produced T cells. The high TCRbeta diversity at day 60 in some patients was ascribed to recipient T cells and intrathymic progenitors that had survived conditioning.

CDR1 SGHTA and CDR2 FQGNSA are derived from the germline V gene. V drops 5 bases and J drops 4 bases, leaving 15 bases in between. Inclusive of the bounding cysteine and phenylalanine, the CDR3 is 15 residues long. The entry retains the CDR3 DNA only, 45 bases that are in frame from base 1. Library preparation used PCR. TCRdb lists the instrument as Illumina HiSeq 2500. TCR library preparation used molecular barcoding, with unique molecular identifiers applied to normalize quantification of the TCRbeta repertoire. TCRdb handled the public reads itself, with Q25 trimming in fastp and clone calling in MiXCR, and kept productive beta chains. Entries that share a CDR3 protein sequence are merged under the most common genes and DNA. Here the sample has about 260,000 distinct CDR3 sequences; around 7.5% occur a single time. Approximately 6% of the sample is taken by the ten largest.

This receptor was identified in a male patient younger than 18 who had a stem cell transplant for acute lymphoblastic leukemia, so the T cells may come from the graft donor. The chain is made from TRBV7-2 and TRBJ2-1; the D gene lacks a confident call. Sequences were derived from PBMCs, mostly from graft donor cells, sampled 180 days after TCRalphabeta/CD19-depleted stem cell transplant. This receptor carries the CDR3 CASSPPGLPYNEQFF. At the DNA level, the sequence is TGTGCCAGCAGCCCCCCCGGGCTACCTTACAATGAGCAGTTCTTC. When the CDR3 is completed using the reference TRBV7-2 and TRBJ2-1 genes on either side, the full variable domain is GAGVSQSPSNKVTEKGKDVELRCDPISGHTALYWYRQSLGQGLEFLIYFQGNSAPDKSGLPSDRFSAERTGGSVSTLTIQRTQQEDSAVYLCASSPPGLPYNEQFFGPGTRLTVL.